This T cell receptor (beta chain) originates from a study of T cell responses to AZD1222 COVID-19 vaccine. Study-wide findings and caveats: Females outnumbered males among donors, who were mostly white British; clonal diversity was possibly underestimated.

Some clones are missing from TCRdb's copy, which holds only in-frame ones; the method was immunoSEQ multiplex PCR. This sample carries 100,000 to 150,000 clones, approximately 90% of them seen once, and the ten largest clones take about 4.7%. Comment on this clone: Its antigen is not identified.

CDR1 is LNHDA, CDR2 SQIVND, per germline (reference sequence). The CDR3 is made up of 14 amino acids. The ends were cut back, 10 bases at V and 0 bases at J, with 12 bases in the middle. The gene calls are TRBV19 and TRBJ2-2; weak D call: TRBD1 (6 bases). The sequencing here drew on peripheral blood, taken on day 0 of AZD1222 vaccination. This TCR came from an adult in good health. CDR3 in amino acids: CATVGHPNTGELFF. The DNA of the CDR3 is TGTGCCACCGTGGGACATCCGAACACCGGGGAGCTGTTTTTT.